This T cell receptor beta chain was found in a study of T cell responses to AZD1222 COVID-19 vaccine. Findings and limits, study-wide: There were repertoire samples only from the period after the peak T cell response. Reportedly, nearly half the spike-specific TCRs target unmutated variant regions. Among vaccine-associated CD4 TCRs, coverage spanned spike, with dominance at 160-218 and 743-854.

The repertoire was sequenced with immunoSEQ multiplex PCR; TCRdb's copy has only in-frame clones and lacks some. The sample lists fewer than 110,000 clones, around nine tenths occurring once. V was shortened by 5 bases and J by 11 bases, with 19 bases between the two germline ends. From germline, CDR1 is SGHAT and CDR2 FQNNGV. This CDR3 comprises 15 residues. Concerning this clone itself: The antigen remains unidentified.

Researchers grouped second doses given at about 4 or about 12 weeks into one pool. The source is an adult who received the AZD1222 COVID-19 vaccine. The sample in question was peripheral blood, obtained 28 days after the second AZD1222 dose. This chain links TRBV11-2 with TRBJ1-6; possible D gene TRBD1, 5 bases. CDR3 DNA: TGTGCCAGCAGCACCGGGACTGCCTTGAGTCCACCCCTCCACTTT. It specifies CASSTGTALSPPLHF.